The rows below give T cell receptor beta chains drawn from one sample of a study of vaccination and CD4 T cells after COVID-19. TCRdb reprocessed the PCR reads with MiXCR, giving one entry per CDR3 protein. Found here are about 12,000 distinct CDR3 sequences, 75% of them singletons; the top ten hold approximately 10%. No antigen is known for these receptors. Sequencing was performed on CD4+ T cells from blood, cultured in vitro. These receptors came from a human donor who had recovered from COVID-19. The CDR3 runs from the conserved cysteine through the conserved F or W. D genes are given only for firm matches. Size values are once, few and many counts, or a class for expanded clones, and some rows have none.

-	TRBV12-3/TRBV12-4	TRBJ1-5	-	TGTGCCAGCAGTAGGGGGTTGCAGCAGCCCCAGCATTTT	CASSRGLQQPQHF
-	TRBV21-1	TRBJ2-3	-	TGTGCCAGCAGCAACCTCCCCTTTAGCACAGATACGCAGTATTTT	CASSNLPFSTDTQYF
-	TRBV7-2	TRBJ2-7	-	TGTGCCAGCAGCTTATCACATTCATCCTACGAGCAGTACTTC	CASSLSHSSYEQYF
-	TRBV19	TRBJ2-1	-	TGTGCCAGTAGTATAGTAAGGGGTGAGCAGTTCTTC	CASSIVRGEQFF
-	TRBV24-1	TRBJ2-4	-	TGTGCCACCAGTGATCGTCCATATGCCGGGGCCAAAAACATTCAGTACTTC	CATSDRPYAGAKNIQYF
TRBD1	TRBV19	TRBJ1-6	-	TGTGCCAGTAGTATAGGGCTGGCAGGGGGTCGAAATTCACCCCTCCACTTT	CASSIGLAGGRNSPLHF
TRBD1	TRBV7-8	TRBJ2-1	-	TGTGCCAGCAGCTTATTAGACAGGGCGATTTACAATGAGCAGTTCTTC	CASSLLDRAIYNEQFF
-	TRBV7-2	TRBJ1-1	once	TGTGCCAGCAGCTTTGAGGGTTACACTGAAGCTTTCTTT	CASSFEGYTEAFF
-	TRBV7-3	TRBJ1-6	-	TGTGCCAGCAGCCTGGGACCTAATAATTCACCCCTCCACTTT	CASSLGPNNSPLHF
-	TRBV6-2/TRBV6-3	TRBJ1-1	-	TGTGCCAGCAGTCGCCCAGGGACCACGGGGGCTTTCTTT	CASSRPGTTGAFF
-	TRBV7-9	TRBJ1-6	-	TGTGCCAGCAGCTTAGGACGGCAGGGAAACAAACAGGATAATTCACCCCTCCACTTT	CASSLGRQGNKQDNSPLHF
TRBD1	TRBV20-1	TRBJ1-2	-	TGCAGAACGACAGGGGGTACCTCTAACTATGGCTACACCTTC	CRTTGGTSNYGYTF
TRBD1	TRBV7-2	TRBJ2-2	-	TGTGCCAGCAGCTTAGTCGGGACAGCGAACACCGGGGAGCTGTTTTTT	CASSLVGTANTGELFF
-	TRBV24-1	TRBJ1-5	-	TGTGCCACCAGTGAAGCAGGCAATCAGCCCCAGCATTTT	CATSEAGNQPQHF
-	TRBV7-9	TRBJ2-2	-	TGTGCCAGCGGACCTTACAGGGGAGGTACCGGGGAGCTGTTTTTT	CASGPYRGGTGELFF
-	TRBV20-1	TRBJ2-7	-	TGCAGTGCTTCCCGGGACCTGGGGGGCTACGAGCAGTACTTC	CSASRDLGGYEQYF
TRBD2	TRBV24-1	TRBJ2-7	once	TGTGCCACCAGTGATTGGCGACTAGCGGCTTCCTACGAGCAGTACTTC	CATSDWRLAASYEQYF
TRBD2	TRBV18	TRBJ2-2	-	TGTGCCAGCTCCTACAAGACTAGCGGTACGAAGGAACACGGGGAGCTGTTTTTT	CASSYKTSGTKEHGELFF
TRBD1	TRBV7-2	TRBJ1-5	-	TGTGCCAGCAGCTTCGGGGACAGGGGAAGTGAGCCCCAGCATTTT	CASSFGDRGSEPQHF
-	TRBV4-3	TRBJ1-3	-	TGCGCCAGCAGCCAAGAATCGGGGGGAAACACCATATATTTT	CASSQESGGNTIYF
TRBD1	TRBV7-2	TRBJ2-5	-	TGTGCCAGCAGCTTAGGATGGGACAGGGCGAAGACCCAGTACTTC	CASSLGWDRAKTQYF
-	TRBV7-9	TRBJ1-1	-	TGTGCCAGCAGCCCATTAGGGCTTCAGAACACTGAAGCTTTCTTT	CASSPLGLQNTEAFF
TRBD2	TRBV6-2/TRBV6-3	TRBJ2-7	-	TGTGCCAGCAGTTACTATCCCGGGAGGACACGGTACGAGCAGTACTTC	CASSYYPGRTRYEQYF
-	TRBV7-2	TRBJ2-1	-	TGTGCCAGCAGCCTCGACAGCAGCTCCTACAATGAGCAGTTCTTC	CASSLDSSSYNEQFF
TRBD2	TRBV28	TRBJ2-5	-	TGTGCCAGCAGTTTAGTTCCCCGCTTTTGGGCTAGCGGGAGAGTCCAGTACTTC	CASSLVPRFWASGRVQYF
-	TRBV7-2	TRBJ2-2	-	TGTGCCAGCAGCTTAGGGTTTAGGACCCCCGGGGAGCTGTTTTTT	CASSLGFRTPGELFF
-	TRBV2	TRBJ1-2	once	TGTGCCAGCAGTAGGACCGGGTGGGATGGCTACACCTTC	CASSRTGWDGYTF
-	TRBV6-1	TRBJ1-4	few	TGTGCCAGCAGCCCTGGGTCTAGGGTTGGGGAAAAACTGTTTTTT	CASSPGSRVGEKLFF
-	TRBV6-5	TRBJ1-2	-	TGTGCCAGCAGTTACTCGGGACGCGTCTATGGCTACACCTTC	CASSYSGRVYGYTF
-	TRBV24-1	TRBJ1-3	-	TGTGCCACCAGTGGGGGAGGATCTGGAAACACCATATATTTT	CATSGGGSGNTIYF
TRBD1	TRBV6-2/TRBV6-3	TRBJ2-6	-	TGTGCCAGCAGCAGGATACGTGGACAGGGAAGCTCTGGGGCCAACGTCCTGACTTTC	CASSRIRGQGSSGANVLTF
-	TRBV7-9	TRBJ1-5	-	TGTGCCAGCAGCTCGCCCAGGGCAGGGCAGCCCCAGCATTTT	CASSSPRAGQPQHF
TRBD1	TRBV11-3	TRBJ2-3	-	TGTGCCAGCAGCTCAGGGACAGGGACGACAGATACGCAGTATTTT	CASSSGTGTTDTQYF
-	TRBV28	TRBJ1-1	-	TGTGCCAGCAGTTTAATGAACACTGAAGCTTTCTTT	CASSLMNTEAFF
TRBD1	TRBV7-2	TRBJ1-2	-	TGTGCCAGCAGCCGAGGACAGGCTAACTATGGCTACACCTTC	CASSRGQANYGYTF
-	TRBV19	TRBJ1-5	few	TGTGCCAGTAGTGCGACAGCCAAGAGCAATCAGCCCCAGCATTTT	CASSATAKSNQPQHF
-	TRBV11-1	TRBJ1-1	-	TGTGCCAGCAGCTTAGGGGACACTGAAGCTTTCTTT	CASSLGDTEAFF
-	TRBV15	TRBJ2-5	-	TGTGCCACCAGCAGAGATTTTGGAGAGACCCAGTACTTC	CATSRDFGETQYF
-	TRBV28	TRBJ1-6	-	TGTGCCAGCAGTTCCACCCCTTCACCCCTCCACTTT	CASSSTPSPLHF
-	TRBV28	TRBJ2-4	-	TGTGCCAGCAATAACCCCGAGGCCAAAAACATTCAGTACTTC	CASNNPEAKNIQYF
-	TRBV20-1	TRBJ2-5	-	TGCAGTGCGGTCGACGGGAGAATGAAAGAGACCCAGTACTTC	CSAVDGRMKETQYF
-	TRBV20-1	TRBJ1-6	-	TGCAGTGCTAGGTCGGACAGAAACAATTCACCCCTCCACTTT	CSARSDRNNSPLHF
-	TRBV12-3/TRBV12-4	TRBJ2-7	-	TGTGCCAGCAGTCTTCGCACCTCGGGCCTTCTCCCTTACGAGCAGTACTTC	CASSLRTSGLLPYEQYF
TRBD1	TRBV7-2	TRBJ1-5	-	TGTGCCAGCAGCCAACAGGGGTTCTATCAGCCCCAGCATTTT	CASSQQGFYQPQHF
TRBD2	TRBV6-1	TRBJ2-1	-	TGTGCCAGCAGCACCGGGACTAGATACAATGAGCAGTTCTTC	CASSTGTRYNEQFF
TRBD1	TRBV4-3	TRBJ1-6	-	TGCGCCAGCTCTACAGGGGAAGGTTCACCCCTCCACTTT	CASSTGEGSPLHF
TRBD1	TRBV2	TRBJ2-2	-	TGTGCCAGCAGCCCGACAGGGATGAACACCGGGGAGCTGTTTTTT	CASSPTGMNTGELFF
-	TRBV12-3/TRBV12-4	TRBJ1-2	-	TGTGCCAGCAGTTTATATGCAGGGGAGAGGTCCTATGGCTACACCTTC	CASSLYAGERSYGYTF
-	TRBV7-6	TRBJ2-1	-	TGTGCCAGCAGCCGGACTCTAGGAAGCTATGAGCAGTTCTTC	CASSRTLGSYEQFF
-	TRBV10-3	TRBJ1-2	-	TGTGCCATCAGTCGACAAGAACTAGCTAACTATGGCTACACCTTC	CAISRQELANYGYTF
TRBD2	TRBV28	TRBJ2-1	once	TGTGCCAGCAGTTCCCCTAGCGGGAGCTCCTACAATGAGCAGTTCTTC	CASSSPSGSSYNEQFF
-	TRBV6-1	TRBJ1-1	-	TGTGCCTGCCACGGTAACACTGAAGCTTTCTTT	CACHGNTEAFF
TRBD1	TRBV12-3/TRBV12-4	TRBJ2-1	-	TGTGCCAGCAGAATTCGACAGGGGGCTGATAATGAGCAGTTCTTC	CASRIRQGADNEQFF
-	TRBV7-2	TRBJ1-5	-	TGTGCCAGCAGCTTAGGGGGAGGGTCTAGCAATCAGCCCCAGCATTTT	CASSLGGGSSNQPQHF
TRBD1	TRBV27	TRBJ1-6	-	TGTGCCAGTAAACTAACCGGGACAGCTAATTCACCCCTCCACTTT	CASKLTGTANSPLHF